Listed below are T cell receptor beta chains from one sample, sequenced in a study of chemoradiotherapy in HPV16-positive cancers. Sequenced by immunoSEQ multiplex PCR; TCRdb stores in-frame clones only, minus some. The sample includes about 32,000 clones, approximately 90% of them seen just once. Source: blood, taken from a patient who underwent chemoradiotherapy. The origin of the receptors is a human donor with HPV-associated anogenital cancer. The CDR3 runs from the conserved cysteine through the conserved F or W.

TRBJ2-1 | TRBV10-3 | 12 | CATSGIYNEQFF
TRBJ2-2 | TRBV18 | 16 | CASSPGGSGTSGELFF
TRBJ2-7 | TRBV28 | 15 | CATYRNQAVNYEQYF
TRBJ2-2 | TRBV28 | 14 | CASATDTRAGELFF
TRBJ2-1 | TRBV28 | 14 | CASRIPGPTNEQFF
TRBJ1-1 | TRBV6-1 | 15 | CASTPYGGMNTEAFF
TRBJ2-7 | TRBV27 | 15 | CASSLSLGRVVEQYF
TRBJ1-2 | TRBV18 | 12 | CASSPYRGETTF
TRBJ1-1 | TRBV19 | 13 | CASSIGFNTEAFF
TRBJ1-4 | TRBV5-1 | 15 | CASTRTGRYEEKLFF
TRBJ2-3 | TRBV30 | 14 | CAWRDSYGTDTQYF
TRBJ1-1 | TRBV5-6 | 14 | CASSFTGTLTEAFF
TRBJ2-1 | TRBV10-3 | 12 | CAISESANEQFF
TRBJ2-6 | TRBV28 | 18 | CASSFYPRGSSGANVLTF
TRBJ2-1 | TRBV29-1 | 11 | CSAKQGNEQFF
TRBJ2-7 | TRBV7-9 | 13 | CASSFLGSYEQYF
TRBJ2-7 | TRBV7-8 | 14 | CASSFSLTGYEQYF
TRBJ2-1 | TRBV5-1 | 14 | CASSLQGLNNEQFF
TRBJ1-2 | TRBV5-1 | 13 | CASRMTGGSGYTF
TRBJ2-3 | TRBV5-1 | 15 | CASSLRGQGTDTQYF
TRBJ2-5 | TRBV19 | 15 | CASSLFLDSQETQYF
TRBJ2-5 | TRBV5-8 | 14 | CASSLKAGQETQYF
TRBJ1-6 | TRBV19 | 14 | CASRRTGGGSPLHF
TRBJ1-2 | TRBV5-8 | 13 | CASSYKGVYGYTF
TRBJ2-7 | TRBV28 | 15 | CASSSTGTGSYEQYF
TRBJ2-5 | TRBV10-2 | 12 | CAGGAGEETQYF
TRBJ2-7 | TRBV21-1 | 14 | CASSKGKNGKEQYF
TRBJ1-5 | TRBV7-2 | 14 | CASSYSGGSQPQHF
TRBJ2-1 | TRBV5-4 | 14 | CASSSGLPGNEQFF
TRBJ1-1 | TRBV28 | 16 | CASSFWASGANTEAFF
TRBJ1-2 | TRBV27 | 12 | CASSLEGHGYTF
TRBJ1-2 | TRBV5-4 | 15 | CARPGWGQVPRGYTF
TRBJ2-3 | TRBV7-2 | 15 | CASSLDGRATDTQYF
TRBJ2-4 | TRBV4-2 | 16 | CASSSPGGGPSRIQYF
TRBJ1-2 | TRBV27 | 13 | CASSPLGGYGYTF
TRBJ1-1 | TRBV2 | 14 | CASTGRDRGTEAFF
TRBJ1-1 | TRBV18 | 12 | CASSPGTAEAFF
TRBJ2-5 | TRBV2 | 14 | CASNRDRGRETQYF
TRBJ2-1 | TRBV29-1 | 14 | CSVPVGLAGREQFF
TRBJ2-3 | TRBV19 | 11 | CASSNSDTQYF
TRBJ2-1 | TRBV7-8 | 17 | CASSLGGRDRAYNEQFF
TRBJ2-1 | TRBV7-2 | 16 | CASRTPGLAPNNEQFF
TRBJ2-2 | TRBV27 | 16 | CASSPRLAGGTGELFF
TRBJ2-6 | TRBV27 | 15 | CASSLVGVGANVLTF
TRBJ2-3 | TRBV29-1 | 12 | CSVHDSTDTQYF
TRBJ2-5 | TRBV18 | 15 | CASSPTAGGTETQYF
TRBJ1-1 | TRBV7-2 | 16 | CASSPRLVGAGTEAFF
TRBJ2-2 | TRBV12-5 | 15 | CASGFVSGGGGELFF
TRBJ1-5 | TRBV6-7 | 16 | CASSYEWDGIYQPQHF
TRBJ2-5 | TRBV7-2 | 17 | CASSSFPRGGAGETQYF
TRBJ2-1 | TRBV5-6 | 17 | CASHATTRRLGAGWEFF
TRBJ1-4 | TRBV5-1 | 14 | CASSLGAPNEKLFF
TRBJ2-7 | TRBV6-1 | 15 | CASSEGWGSSYEQYF
TRBJ2-7 | TRBV9 | 16 | CASSADPGQGRYEQYF